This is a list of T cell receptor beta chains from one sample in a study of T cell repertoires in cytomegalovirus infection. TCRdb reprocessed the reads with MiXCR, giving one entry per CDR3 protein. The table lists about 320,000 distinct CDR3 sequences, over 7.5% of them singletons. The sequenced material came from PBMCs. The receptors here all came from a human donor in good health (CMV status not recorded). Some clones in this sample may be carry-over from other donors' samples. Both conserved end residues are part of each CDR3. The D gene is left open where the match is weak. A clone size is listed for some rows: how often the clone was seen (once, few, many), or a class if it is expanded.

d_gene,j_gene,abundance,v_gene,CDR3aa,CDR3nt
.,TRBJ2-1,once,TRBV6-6,CASSYTPGPYNEQFF,TGTGCCAGCAGTTACACTCCAGGGCCCTACAATGAGCAGTTCTTC
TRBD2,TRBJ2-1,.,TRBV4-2,CASSQDGGYNEQFF,TGTGCCAGCAGCCAAGACGGGGGGTACAATGAGCAGTTCTTC
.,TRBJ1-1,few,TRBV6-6,CASATGYNTEAFF,TGTGCCAGCGCCACGGGTTATAACACTGAAGCTTTCTTT
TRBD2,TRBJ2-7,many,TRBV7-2,CASSRGTSGIYEQYF,TGTGCCAGCAGCCGCGGGACTAGCGGGATCTACGAGCAGTACTTC
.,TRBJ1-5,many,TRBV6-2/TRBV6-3,CASSYSTPVQPQHF,TGTGCCAGCAGTTACTCCACCCCGGTTCAGCCCCAGCATTTT
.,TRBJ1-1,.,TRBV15,CATSQGPTENTEAFF,TGTGCCACCAGCCAGGGCCCCACAGAGAACACTGAAGCTTTCTTT
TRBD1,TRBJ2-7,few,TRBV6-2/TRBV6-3,CASRSTGTGEYEQYF,TGTGCCAGCAGATCAACCGGGACAGGGGAATACGAGCAGTACTTC
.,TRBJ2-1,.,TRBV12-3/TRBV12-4,CASRHEPGTYEDEQFF,TGTGCCAGCAGACACGAACCCGGGACTTACGAGGATGAGCAGTTCTTC
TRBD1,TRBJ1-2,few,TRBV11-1,CVSSSRGRNDYGYTF,TGTGTCAGCAGCTCCAGGGGGCGAAACGACTATGGCTACACCTTC
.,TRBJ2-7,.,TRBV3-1,CASSQAGVEQYF,TGTGCCAGCAGCCAAGCGGGGGTCGAGCAGTACTTC
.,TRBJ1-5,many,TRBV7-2,CASSRGRHSNQPQHF,TGTGCCAGCAGTAGGGGACGGCATAGCAATCAGCCCCAGCATTTT
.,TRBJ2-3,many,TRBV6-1,CASSIKGVTDTQYF,TGTGCCAGCAGCATCAAAGGGGTCACAGATACGCAGTATTTT
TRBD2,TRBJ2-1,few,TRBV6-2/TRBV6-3,CASSYAAGVYNEQFF,TGTGCCAGCAGTTACGCAGCGGGAGTATACAATGAGCAGTTCTTC
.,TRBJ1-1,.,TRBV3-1,CASAHSNPQGTEAFF,TGTGCCAGCGCTCACTCCAATCCTCAGGGGACTGAAGCTTTCTTT
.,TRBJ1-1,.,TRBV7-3,CASSSTPGNTEAFF,TGTGCCAGCAGCTCAACCCCAGGGAACACTGAAGCTTTCTTT
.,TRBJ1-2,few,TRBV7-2,CASSRGVMDGYTF,TGTGCCAGCAGTCGGGGGGTAATGGATGGCTACACCTTC
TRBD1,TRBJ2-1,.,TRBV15,CATSRAEAQGVTDNEQFF,TGTGCCACCAGCAGAGCCGAAGCCCAGGGGGTAACAGACAATGAGCAGTTCTTC
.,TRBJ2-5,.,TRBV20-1,CSASDPESKETQYF,TGCAGTGCTAGTGACCCAGAGTCAAAAGAGACCCAGTACTTC
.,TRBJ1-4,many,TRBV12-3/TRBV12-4,CASSLEARGSTRSEKLFF,TGTGCCAGCAGTTTAGAGGCCCGTGGATCCACGAGGAGTGAAAAACTGTTTTTT
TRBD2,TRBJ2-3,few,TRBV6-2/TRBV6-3,CASSPGLGRTDTQYF,TGTGCCAGCAGCCCCGGACTAGGTCGCACAGATACGCAGTATTTT
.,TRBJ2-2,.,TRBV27,CASSHNGRTGELFF,TGTGCCAGCAGCCATAACGGACGTACCGGGGAGCTGTTTTTT
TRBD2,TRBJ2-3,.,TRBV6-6,CASSPPFLTSGLTDTQYF,TGTGCCAGCAGTCCCCCCTTCTTGACTAGCGGACTCACAGATACGCAGTATTTT
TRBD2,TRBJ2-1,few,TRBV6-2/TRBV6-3,CASSASSGGGNEQFF,TGTGCCAGCAGCGCTTCTAGCGGGGGGGGGAATGAGCAGTTCTTC
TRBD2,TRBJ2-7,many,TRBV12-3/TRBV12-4,CASSRSAGGYEQYF,TGTGCCAGCAGCCGCTCAGCGGGGGGGTACGAGCAGTACTTC
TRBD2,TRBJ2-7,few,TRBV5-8,CASSSVGLAGVFIYEQYF,TGTGCCAGCAGCTCGGTCGGACTAGCGGGAGTCTTTATTTACGAGCAGTACTTC
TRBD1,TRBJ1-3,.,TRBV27,CASRTGTGEAGNTIYF,TGTGCCAGTCGCACGGGAACAGGGGAAGCTGGAAACACCATATATTTT
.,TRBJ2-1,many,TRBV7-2,CASSSQGIEQFF,TGTGCCAGCAGCTCTCAGGGGATTGAGCAGTTCTTC
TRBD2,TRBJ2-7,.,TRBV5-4,CASSSGLAGGPGEQYF,TGTGCCAGCAGCTCCGGACTAGCGGGAGGGCCGGGCGAGCAGTACTTC
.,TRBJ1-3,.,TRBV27,CASSFAGRVGNTIYF,TGTGCCAGCAGTTTCGCAGGGCGAGTTGGGAACACCATATATTTT
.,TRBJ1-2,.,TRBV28,CASRGVEGAELYTF,TGTGCCAGCAGGGGAGTGGAGGGCGCAGAATTGTACACCTTC
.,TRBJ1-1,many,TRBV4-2,CASSPAGSTNTEAFF,TGTGCCAGCAGCCCCGCGGGGTCAACGAACACTGAAGCTTTCTTT
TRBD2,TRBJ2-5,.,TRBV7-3,CASSPSGNKETQYF,TGTGCCAGCAGCCCTAGCGGGAATAAAGAGACCCAGTACTTC
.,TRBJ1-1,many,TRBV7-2,CASSPRAGARNTEAFF,TGTGCCAGCAGCCCAAGGGCAGGGGCGAGAAACACTGAAGCTTTCTTT
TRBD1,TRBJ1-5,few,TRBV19,CASSSRGQGLYSNQPQHF,TGTGCCAGTAGTTCACGGGGACAGGGGCTATATAGCAATCAGCCCCAGCATTTT
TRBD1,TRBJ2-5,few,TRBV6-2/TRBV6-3,CANSLFPGTGVRETQYF,TGTGCCAACAGTCTCTTCCCCGGGACAGGGGTCCGAGAGACCCAGTACTTC
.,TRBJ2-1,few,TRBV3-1,CASSFRTPYNEQFF,TGTGCCAGCAGCTTCCGGACACCATACAATGAGCAGTTCTTC
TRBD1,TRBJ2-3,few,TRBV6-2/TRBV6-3,CASSYSGTGSPDTQYF,TGTGCCAGCAGTTACTCCGGGACAGGGTCCCCAGATACGCAGTATTTT
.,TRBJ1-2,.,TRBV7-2,CASSLEIQNYGYTF,TGTGCCAGCAGCTTAGAAATTCAGAACTATGGCTACACCTTC
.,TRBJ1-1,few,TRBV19,CASTLGASEAFF,TGTGCCAGTACCCTGGGGGCTTCTGAAGCTTTCTTT
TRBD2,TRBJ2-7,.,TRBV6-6,CASSFTTSGYEQYF,TGTGCCAGCAGTTTCACGACTAGCGGGTACGAGCAGTACTTC